These 8 T cell receptor beta chains were all obtained from the same sample, sequenced in a study of shared clonotypes between healthy human individuals. Generated by immunoSEQ multiplex PCR, the TCRdb table keeps only in-frame clones and is missing some. The sample lists about 460,000 clones, approximately 71% seen once, with about 11% in the top ten. Material: PBMCs. The receptors shown here come from a woman aged 40-49 years in good health. Some clones in this sample may be carry-over from other donors' samples.

Regarding this clone: A much larger clone is a single base away; this may be a read error. This sample also contains other DNA sequences that code for the same CDR3. The genes are TRBV19 and TRBJ2-2, with TRBD2 identical over 13 bases. Germline CDR1 and CDR2: LNHDA and SQIVND (reference sequence). V lost 4 bases and J lost 6; bases outside the gene matches: 11. This CDR3 region has 18 residues. This chain's CDR3 is CASSKPGLAGSGAGELFF. CDR3 bases: TGTGCCAGTAGTAAGCCGGGACTAGCGGGAAGTGGTGCCGGGGAGCTGTTTTTT.

V is TRBV29-1 and J is TRBJ2-3, with 9 bases lining up with TRBD2. Germline CDR1 is SQVTM and CDR2 is ANQGSEA. This CDR3 comprises 12 residues. The junction had 3 bases not matched to a gene; V was cut back by 7 bases and J by 4 bases. The CDR3 DNA sequence: TGCAGCGCCGTAGCGGGAGCAGATACGCAGTATTTT. Its protein is CSAVAGADTQYF.

The chain carries TRBV9 and TRBJ2-1, with 15 bases matching TRBD2. The CDR3 totals 17 residues. CDR1 and CDR2 from the germline V gene are SGDLS and YYNGEE. Unmatched junction bases numbered 8, after V lost 4 bases and J lost 6 bases. CDR3 bases: TGTGCCAGCAGCCCTCCCGGGACTAGCGGGAGGAGCAATGAGCAGTTCTTC. Amino acids: CASSPPGTSGRSNEQFF. Full variable domain (missing parts from reference TRBV9 and TRBJ2-1): DSGVTQTPKHLITATGQRVTLRCSPRSGDLSVYWYQQSLDQGLQFLIQYYNGEERAKGNILERFSAQQFPDLHSELNLSSLELGDSALYFCASSPPGTSGRSNEQFFGPGTRLTVL.

This rearrangement joins TRBV29-1 to TRBJ1-1; TRBD1 aligns across 10 bases. Looked up from germline, CDR1 is SQVTM and CDR2 is ANQGSEA. V gave up 7 bases and J gave up 3 bases; unmatched junction bases: 8. The CDR3 extends over 14 amino acids. Written as DNA, the CDR3 is TGCAGCGCCCCGACAGGGGGCTGGGACACTGAAGCTTTCTTT. It translates to CSAPTGGWDTEAFF.

Worth noting for this clone: Distinct nucleotide sequences in the sample also encode this CDR3. The chain has TRBV5-4 and TRBJ2-5, with 9 bases identical to TRBD1. After removal of 4 bases from V and 5 bases from J, the junction contained 6 bases not matched to a gene. Germline CDR1 is SGHNT and CDR2 is YYREEE (reference sequence). The CDR3 loop spans 14 amino acids. The CDR3 here is CASSPQGAGETQYF. CDR3 in DNA: TGTGCCAGCAGCCCACAGGGGGCAGGGGAGACCCAGTACTTC. The full variable domain, in which reference TRBV5-4 and TRBJ2-5 provide the parts outside the CDR3, is ETGVTQSPTHLIKTRGQQVTLRCSSQSGHNTVSWYQQALGQGPQFIFQYYREEENGRGNFPPRFSGLQFPNYSSELNVNALELDDSALYLCASSPQGAGETQYFGPGTRLLVL.

This chain joins TRBV6-1 and TRBJ1-4, with D unresolved. Germline V gives CDR1 MNHNS, CDR2 SASEGT. The V end was cut by 9 bases, the J end by 8 bases, with 16 bases between. This CDR3 contains 13 residues. The CDR3 sequence: CASTRGPGEKLFF. The CDR3 nucleotides are TGTGCCAGTACGAGAGGGCCAGGCGAAAAACTGTTTTTT.

V is TRBV9 and J is TRBJ1-5; the D is unclear. Per germline, CDR1 SGDLS and CDR2 YYNGEE. The CDR3 is 13 residues long. V lost 0 bases, J lost 4 bases, and 5 bases lay in between. CDR3 loop: CASSVGHNQPQHF. The DNA of the CDR3 is TGTGCCAGCAGCGTAGGTCATAATCAGCCCCAGCATTTT.

The rearrangement links TRBV28 to TRBJ2-1, with D unresolved. The germline CDR1 and CDR2 sequences are MDHEN and SYDVKM. CDR3 length equals 11 residues. Trimming shortened V by 6 bases and J by 8 bases, and 8 bases separated the two germline ends. The CDR3 nucleotides read TGTGCCAGCAGGAGTTGGGATGAGCAGTTCTTC. As protein: CASRSWDEQFF. The full variable domain, completed using reference TRBV28 and TRBJ2-1, is DVKVTQSSRYLVKRTGEKVFLECVQDMDHENMFWYRQDPGLGLRLIYFSYDVKMKEKGDIPEGYSVSREKKERFSLILESASTNQTSMYLCASRSWDEQFFGPGTRLTVL.